The clone carrying this TCR beta chain was seen only once. With a much larger clone just one base away, this may be a read error. Primed by a sample-barcoded 5' primer and a J-beta primer mix, a second PCR proceeded for 7 to 11 cycles. TCRdb re-analysed the 5' RACE reads in MiXCR, keeping a single row per CDR3 protein. The table has fewer than 2 million distinct CDR3 sequences, approximately 40% seen once. The source of the sample is a study of blood T cells in healthy people across ages. Trimming took off 10 bases at V and 7 bases at J, with 26 bases between the two ends. Per germline, CDR1 ENHRY and CDR2 SYGVKD. The CDR3 is 15 residues long.

This receptor was obtained from a human donor in good health. The sequencing sample was made of blood. The rearrangement joins TRBV10-3 to TRBJ2-7; perhaps D is TRBD1 or TRBD2 (5 bases each). The CDR3 loop is CATSWGITSYNEQYF. In DNA, the CDR3 is TGTGCCACGTCGTGGGGGATTACAAGTTACAATGAGCAGTACTTC.